These 5 T cell receptor beta chains originate from one sample sequenced in a study of CD8 T cells in cerebrospinal fluid in Alzheimer's disease. One entry per CDR3 protein, without DNA, is what TCRdb gives after re-calling the 10x single-cell sequencing reads. The listing records about 800 distinct CDR3 sequences. Sequenced sample: cerebrospinal fluid. Every receptor here comes from a human donor with Parkinson's disease.

This chain connects TRBV3-2 to TRBJ1-1; no DNA is available, so the TRBD1 call from TCRdb remains unchecked. TRBV3-2 is a documented pseudogene. The CDR3 length is 17 residues. The CDR3 sequence is CASSQDLGTGVNTEAFF.

This clonotype is labeled medium-sized based on frequency. The rearrangement uses TRBV2 and TRBJ2-1; TCRdb picks TRBD2, but there is no DNA to check that call. The CDR3 consists of 14 residues. Germline CDR1 SNHLY, CDR2 FYNNEI. CDR3 in amino acids: CASSVSGGYNEQFF. The variable domain in full, completed from reference TRBV2 and TRBJ2-1, reads EPEVTQTPSHQVTQMGQEVILRCVPISNHLYFYWYRQILGQKVEFLVSFYNNEISEKSEIFDDQFSVERPDGSNFTLKIRSTKLEDSAMYFCASSVSGGYNEQFFGPGTRLTVL.

Judged by frequency, this clonotype is medium-sized. The chain is built from TRBV6-5 and TRBJ1-2; without DNA, the TCRdb call of TRBD1 cannot be checked. The germline V gene has CDR1 MNHEY and CDR2 SVGAGI. This CDR3 is 14 amino acids long. The CDR3 loop is CASSPGQGVGGYTF.

Judged by frequency, this clonotype is medium-sized. The chain links TRBV19 to TRBJ1-2; TCRdb returns TRBD1, unconfirmable since there is no DNA. CDR3 size: 13 residues. Germline CDR1 and CDR2: LNHDA and SQIVND (reference sequence). The CDR3 is CAPPRDSCYGYTF. The complete variable domain, with remaining parts taken from reference TRBV19 and TRBJ1-2, reads DGGITQSPKYLFRKEGQNVTLSCEQNLNHDAMYWYRQDPGQGLRLIYYSQIVNDFQKGDIAEGYSVSREKKESFPLTVTSAQKNPTAFYLCAPPRDSCYGYTFGSGTRLTVV.

The chain employs TRBV20-1 and TRBJ2-5; as DNA is missing, the TRBD2 call by TCRdb cannot be tested. The CDR3 has 15 residues. Germline CDR1 DFQATT, CDR2 SNEGSKA (reference sequence). CDR3 protein: CSALGKGTAQETQYF.